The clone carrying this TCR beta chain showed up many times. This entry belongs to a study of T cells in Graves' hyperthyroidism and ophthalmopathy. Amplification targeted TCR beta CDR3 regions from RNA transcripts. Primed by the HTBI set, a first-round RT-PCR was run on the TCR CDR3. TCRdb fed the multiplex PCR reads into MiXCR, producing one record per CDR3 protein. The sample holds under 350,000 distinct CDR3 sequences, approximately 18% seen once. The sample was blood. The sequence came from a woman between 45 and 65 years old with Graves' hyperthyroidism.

CDR3 coding DNA: TGTGCCAGCAGTCCCCCATCCCTCGCTAGTGAGCAGTTCTTC. Translating it yields CASSPPSLASEQFF. V is TRBV12-3 or TRBV12-4 and J is TRBJ2-1, with D hard to call. V lost 5 bases to trimming and J lost 9 bases, with 17 bases between them. The CDR3 sequence is 14 residues long.